The 29 T cell receptor beta chains below all came from one sample that was sequenced in a study of blood T cell repertoires in COVID-19. Assay: immunoSEQ multiplex PCR; the TCRdb copy retains only in-frame clones and omits some. The sample shows a few hundred thousand clones, approximately 78% of them seen only once. Sample: peripheral blood. The receptors were gathered from a woman between 18 and 29 years old with acute or convalescent COVID-19.

V and J are TRBV7-8 and TRBJ2-1, with TRBD2 matching 10 bases. V trimming: 2 bases; J trimming: 10 bases; junction bases outside the gene matches: 17. CDR3 size: 18 residues. Germline V gene sequence: CDR1 SGHVS, CDR2 FQNEAQ. The CDR3, as DNA: TGTGCCAGCAGCTTACCAATTCGACTAGCGGGCGTTCGGCGGGAGCAGTTCTTC. It is translated as CASSLPIRLAGVRREQFF.

The genes are TRBV5-6 and TRBJ1-1, with a tentative D call TRBD1 (6 bases). The CDR3 sequence is 14 residues long. V lost 0 bases, J lost 8 bases, and 14 bases lay in between. From germline, CDR1 is SGHDT and CDR2 YYEEEE. The DNA for the CDR3 is TGTGCCAGCAGCTTGGTCCAGGGGCTCAGGGAAGCTTTCTTT. It translates to CASSLVQGLREAFF. The full variable domain, with the rest looked up from reference TRBV5-6 and TRBJ1-1, is DAGVTQSPTHLIKTRGQQVTLRCSPKSGHDTVSWYQQALGQGPQFIFQYYEEEERQRGNFPDRFSGHQFPNYSSELNVNALLLGDSALYLCASSLVQGLREAFFGQGTRLTVV.

The CDR3 sequence is CATSDATSGSLSYNEQFF. Here the CDR3 DNA reads TGTGCCACCAGTGACGCCACTAGCGGGAGTCTTTCCTACAATGAGCAGTTCTTC. The V gene is TRBV24-1, the J gene TRBJ2-1, with TRBD2 identical over 11 bases. Germline CDR1 reads KGHDR; CDR2 reads SFDVKD. CDR3 size: 18 residues. Unmatched junction bases numbered 8, after V lost 4 bases and J lost 1 base.

The V and J genes are TRBV6-2 or TRBV6-3 and TRBJ2-1, with 15 bases matching TRBD2. V was clipped by 5 bases and J by 5 bases; unmatched bases: 7. Germline V gene sequence: CDR1 MNHEY, CDR2 SVGEGT. This CDR3 spans 17 amino acids. In nucleotides, the CDR3 is TGTGCCAGCAGTAAACTCCGGACTAGCGGGGGGGACAATGAGCAGTTCTTC. Residues: CASSKLRTSGGDNEQFF.

The V and J genes are TRBV27 and TRBJ2-7; 8 bases agree with TRBD2. CDR3 size: 15 residues. Germline values: CDR1 MNHEY, CDR2 SMNVEV (reference sequence). Losses at the gene ends were 5 bases for V and 3 bases for J; bases not matched to a gene: 9. The CDR3 spells CASSPGSSGFYEQYF. CDR3 DNA: TGTGCCAGCAGTCCGGGATCTAGCGGGTTCTACGAGCAGTACTTC.

The chain links TRBV24-1 to TRBJ2-3; 8 bases fit TRBD2. The CDR3 extends over 14 amino acids. J was trimmed by 4 bases and V by 6 bases; bases with no gene match: 5. Germline CDR1 KGHDR, CDR2 SFDVKD. CDR3 sequence reads: CATSRGGLADTQYF. The CDR3 nucleotides read TGTGCCACCAGTCGGGGGGGTTTGGCAGATACGCAGTATTTT.

The J gene is TRBJ2-4, the V gene TRBV30, with D possibly matching TRBD2 (6 bases). Deletions cut 3 bases from V and 7 bases from J, with 10 bases between. The CDR3 loop spans 12 amino acids. Germline V lookup: CDR1 GTSNPN, CDR2 SVGIG (reference sequence). The CDR3 DNA sequence: TGTGCCTGGAGACTGGAGGGGAACATTCAGTACTTC. As protein: CAWRLEGNIQYF. The complete variable domain, with remaining parts taken from reference TRBV30 and TRBJ2-4, reads SQTIHQWPATLVQPVGSPLSLECTVEGTSNPNLYWYRQAAGRGLQLLFYSVGIGQISSEVPQNLSASRPQDRQFILSSKKLLLSDSGFYLCAWRLEGNIQYFGAGTRLSVL.

This clone was observed once. The V and J genes are TRBV4-2 and TRBJ1-5; D perhaps matches TRBD1 (5 bases). CDR1 and CDR2 (germline): LGHNA, YNFKEQ. The CDR3 length is 13 residues. V was clipped by 0 bases and J by 8 bases, with 8 bases between them. CDR3: CASSQEGGEPQHF. CDR3 nucleotide sequence: TGTGCCAGCAGCCAAGAGGGGGGTGAGCCCCAGCATTTT.

The chain uses TRBV7-2 and TRBJ2-5; 8 bases map to TRBD1. The CDR3 runs 17 residues. With 1 base clipped from V and 7 bases from J, the junction kept 14 bases outside the gene matches. Per germline, CDR1 SGHTA and CDR2 FQGNSA. For the CDR3, the DNA is TGTGCCAGCAGCTTAGTGTCAGGGGGCGAGAGTTTCGGGACCCAGTACTTC. Translating gives CASSLVSGGESFGTQYF.

V and J are TRBV6-4 and TRBJ2-1; TRBD1 is a possible D gene (6 bases). The CDR3 is made up of 15 amino acids. The V gene lost 0 bases and the J gene lost 7 bases, with 13 bases spanning the gap. The V gene's germline CDR1 is MRHNA and CDR2 SNTAGT. As DNA, the CDR3 is TGTGCCAGCAGTGACTCAGGGGGATCGGAAAATGAGCAGTTCTTC. Encoded protein: CASSDSGGSENEQFF.

This chain joins TRBV25-1 and TRBJ1-4, with TRBD1 matching over 7 bases. The CDR3 has 17 amino acids. V was clipped by 6 bases and J by 4 bases; unmatched bases: 14. Germline V lookup: CDR1 MGHDK, CDR2 SYGVNS. For the CDR3, the DNA is TGTGCCAGCAGCACCCGAAAGGCCGGGACAGTTAATGAAAAACTGTTTTTT. It is translated as CASSTRKAGTVNEKLFF.

The chain couples TRBV28 to TRBJ2-5, with 7 bases aligning to TRBD1. CDR1 is MDHEN and CDR2 is SYDVKM in the germline V gene. The J segment lost 5 bases and the V segment lost 5 bases, leaving 8 bases of the junction unmatched. This CDR3 region has 14 residues. CDR3 protein: CASSPSLGQETQYF. The CDR3 DNA reads TGTGCCAGCAGTCCATCGTTGGGACAGGAGACCCAGTACTTC.

The chain uses TRBV19 and TRBJ1-5; D is perhaps TRBD1 (6 bases). The CDR3 extends over 16 amino acids. Germline V gene data show CDR1 as LNHDA and CDR2 as SQIVND (reference sequence). V was trimmed by 7 bases and J by 2 bases, leaving 18 bases between them. As DNA, the CDR3 is TGTGCCAGTACGTTACCAGGACAGAGGGGCAATCAGCCCCAGCATTTT. This gives the protein CASTLPGQRGNQPQHF.

J is TRBJ1-5 and V is TRBV7-2, with 9 bases matching TRBD1. CDR3 size: 16 residues. With V trimmed by 0 bases and J by 0 bases, 0 bases remained unmatched. Germline CDR1 and CDR2: SGHTA and FQGNSA. This CDR3 is CASSLAGQGSNQPQHF. CDR3 bases: TGTGCCAGCAGCTTAGCGGGACAGGGTAGCAATCAGCCCCAGCATTTT.

In DNA, the CDR3 is TGTGCCTTGGAGACGGGAGGGGGACAGATCTATGGCTACACCTTC. It specifies CALETGGGQIYGYTF. The chain employs TRBV30 and TRBJ1-2, with 7 bases fitting TRBD1. The germline V gene has CDR1 GTSNPN and CDR2 SVGIG (reference sequence). V shed 7 bases and J 4 bases; nucleotides not matched to a gene: 15. The CDR3 consists of 15 residues.

V usage is TRBV5-1 and J usage is TRBJ2-3; 9 nucleotides match TRBD1. Unmatched junction bases numbered 8, after V lost 4 bases and J lost 2 bases. Germline lookup yields CDR1 SGHRS and CDR2 YFSETQ. The length of the CDR3 is 16 residues. The CDR3 loop reads CASSVTGTGFTDTQYF. DNA of the CDR3: TGCGCCAGCAGCGTGACCGGGACAGGGTTCACAGATACGCAGTATTTT.

This chain joins TRBV12-3 or TRBV12-4 and TRBJ1-6; D might be TRBD1 (5 bases). The CDR3 totals 13 residues. The V end was cut by 3 bases, the J end by 9 bases, with 9 bases between. In DNA form, the CDR3 reads TGTGCCAGCAGTTTCGGGGGAATTTCACCCCTCCACTTT. It codes for CASSFGGISPLHF.

The V and J genes are TRBV18 and TRBJ2-5, with unresolved D. The V gene's germline CDR1 is KGHSH and CDR2 LQKENI. Trimming cost V 3 bases and J 5 bases, with 16 bases left between them. CDR3 size: 15 residues. CDR3 bases: TGTGCCAGCTCACCGGGCATCACCCCTGGGGAGACCCAGTACTTC. It yields the protein CASSPGITPGETQYF.

The chain combines TRBV4-2 with TRBJ2-1; 9 nucleotides line up with TRBD2. There are 16 residues in the CDR3. The junction had 10 bases not matched to a gene; V was cut back by 1 base and J by 9 bases. CDR1 and CDR2 from the germline V gene are LGHNA and YNFKEQ. The DNA for the CDR3 is TGTGCCAGCAGCCAAGTAACCGGCGGGAGGGGGAGTGAGCAGTTCTTC. It specifies CASSQVTGGRGSEQFF.

This clone was recorded once. The chain is built from TRBV5-4 and TRBJ1-1, with a tentative D call TRBD1 (6 bases). The germline V gene has CDR1 SGHNT and CDR2 YYREEE (reference sequence). The CDR3 length is 15 residues. The V end was cut by 4 bases, the J end by 4 bases, with 17 bases between. The CDR3 is CASSLQGEGGTEAFF. Written as DNA, the CDR3 is TGTGCCAGCAGCCTACAGGGCGAAGGCGGCACTGAAGCTTTCTTT.

This chain joins TRBV5-1 and TRBJ1-1, with a weak D call TRBD1 (5 bases). CDR1 SGHRS and CDR2 YFSETQ come from the germline V gene. This CDR3 has 11 residues. The V end was cut by 4 bases, the J end by 7 bases, with 8 bases between. CDR3 nucleotides: TGCGCCAGCAGCGGGCAGGGTGAAGCTTTCTTT. This sequence encodes CASSGQGEAFF.

The J gene is TRBJ2-5, the V gene TRBV12-3 or TRBV12-4; weak D call: TRBD2 (7 bases). Trimming shortened V by 8 bases and J by 4 bases, and 14 bases separated the two germline ends. This CDR3 contains 13 residues. The CDR3 DNA follows: TGTGCCAGCCGTGCGGGGGCGGGAGAGACCCAGTACTTC. It is translated as CASRAGAGETQYF.

This clone was counted between two and nine times. The rearrangement links TRBV7-2 to TRBJ2-1; 9 nucleotides match TRBD2. CDR1 is SGHTA, CDR2 FQGNSA, per germline. Unmatched junction bases numbered 7, after V lost 0 bases and J lost 4 bases. This CDR3 has 17 amino acids. CDR3 bases: TGTGCCAGCAGCTTAGCCCAGGGAGCGGGAGGTTACAATGAGCAGTTCTTC. Its translation: CASSLAQGAGGYNEQFF.

This clone occurred a few times. This sequence joins TRBV20-1 and TRBJ1-6; 7 positions match TRBD1. Germline loops: CDR1 DFQATT, CDR2 SNEGSKA (reference sequence). The CDR3 has 14 amino acids. J was trimmed by 10 bases and V by 3 bases; bases with no gene match: 9. The CDR3, as DNA: TGCAGTGCTAGTCCAACAGGGGAGGTCTCACCCCTCCACTTT. Amino acid sequence: CSASPTGEVSPLHF.

This clone occurred a few times. CDR3: CASRYTVNEKLFF. Written as DNA, the CDR3 is TGTGCCAGCCGATATACGGTTAATGAAAAACTGTTTTTT. The gene calls are TRBV27 and TRBJ1-4; D unresolved. The V end lost 8 bases, the J end lost 4 bases, and 11 bases lay between the germline ends. The CDR3 has 13 residues. Looked up from germline, CDR1 is MNHEY and CDR2 is SMNVEV (reference sequence).

This chain uses TRBV5-1 with TRBJ1-1; a possible D gene is TRBD1 (5 bases). The CDR3 is made up of 12 amino acids. Germline loops: CDR1 SGHRS, CDR2 YFSETQ. V was cut by 4 bases and J by 7 bases, with 11 bases left in between. In DNA, the CDR3 is TGCGCCAGCAGCGAAATGGGGGGTGAAGCTTTCTTT. Encoded protein: CASSEMGGEAFF.

DNA for the CDR3: TGTGCCAGCAGTGACGGGAGGGAGGGTAGGAATGAGCAGTTCTTC. This translates into CASSDGREGRNEQFF. The gene calls are TRBV6-2 or TRBV6-3 and TRBJ2-1; 8 nucleotides match TRBD2. The CDR3 spans 15 residues. Germline CDR1 and CDR2: MNHEY and SVGEGT. With 5 bases clipped from V and 7 bases from J, the junction kept 10 bases outside the gene matches.

The V gene is TRBV18, the J gene TRBJ2-7; D not certain. In germline, CDR1 is KGHSH, CDR2 LQKENI. Trimming cost V 6 bases and J 3 bases, with 9 bases left between them. CDR3 length: 12 residues. The CDR3 DNA sequence: TGTGCCAGCTCTCCTGTTAACTACGAGCAGTACTTC. Residues: CASSPVNYEQYF.

This chain connects TRBV5-6 to TRBJ2-7, with TRBD2 as a possible D gene (6 bases). From germline, CDR1 is SGHDT and CDR2 YYEEEE. Trimming left V 0 bases short and J 5 bases short, with 9 bases between. The CDR3 totals 13 residues. CDR3 amino acids: CASSLAWGDEQYF. As DNA, the CDR3 is TGTGCCAGCAGCTTGGCATGGGGGGACGAGCAGTACTTC.